This entry concerns a single T cell receptor beta chain. The antigen is undetermined. CDR3 length: 13 residues. V was pared by 5 bases and J by 2 bases, with 9 bases between. Germline V gene data show CDR1 as SEHNR and CDR2 as FQNEAQ (reference sequence). Data came from immunoSEQ multiplex PCR; TCRdb stores just in-frame clones and leaves some out. The data hold approximately 1,000,000 clones, with 78% observed a single time. The entry originates in a study of shared clonotypes between healthy human individuals. Overall study context: The plates for each donor numbered three CD4 naive, three CD4 memory, two CD8 naive and one CD8 memory.

Findings of the study overall: What limited the represented genetic and exposure-history diversity was the small number of donors. All-four-donor shared clonotypes had higher generation probabilities than non-shared clonotypes did.

Sample: memory CD4+ T cells from PBMCs. Subset in this sample: CD45RA-negative fraction. The J gene is TRBJ1-2, the V gene TRBV7-9; no clear D gene. The receptor's source is a man between 18 and 35 years old in good health. Some clones in this sample may be carry-over from other donors' samples. The CDR3: CASSRPGNYGYTF. The CDR3 region has the DNA TGTGCCAGCAGCCGCCCGGGGAACTATGGCTACACCTTC.